The clone carrying this T cell receptor (beta chain) came up a few times. Its matching antigen is unknown. Germline trimming cut 3 bases from V and 4 bases from J; bases unmatched to any gene: 4. CDR1 is SGHRS, CDR2 YFSETQ, per germline. This CDR3 has 14 amino acids. The data were taken from a study of T cells after yellow fever vaccination. Study information: In the case of low-cell-number fractions, SMART-Seq v4 Ultra Low Input was used for preparation. Findings of the study overall: Only a small proportion of the clonotypes turned up in both the CD4 and the CD8 compartments, likely arising from convergent recombination. FACS-sorted repertoires might harbor abundant contaminating clonotypes from the bulk population. Most primary-vaccination clones reappeared after the booster (around 95% CD4, 88% CD8).

A single record per CDR3 protein comes from TCRdb applying MiXCR to the 5' RACE reads. Found here are approximately 600,000 distinct CDR3 sequences, around 12% of them singletons; the top ten hold 14% to 15%. This receptor was obtained from a man aged 25 to 40 who received the YFV17D yellow fever vaccine. The chain carries TRBV5-1 and TRBJ1-1; TRBD1 matches 9 bases. The sample consisted of PBMCs, taken on the day of the yellow fever booster vaccination. In nucleotides, the CDR3 is TGCGCCAGCAGCTCACAGACAGGGGGCACTGAAGCTTTCTTT. Its translation: CASSSQTGGTEAFF.